This passage covers 11 T cell receptor beta chains from one sample sequenced in a study of blood T cell repertoires in COVID-19. Profiled with immunoSEQ multiplex PCR; TCRdb holds only in-frame clones, not every one. The table has roughly 190,000 clones, 80% to 85% seen once; the top ten hold under 3%. The sample taken for sequencing was peripheral blood. The receptors stem from a human donor with acute or convalescent COVID-19. The donor label of this sample is uncertain.

V usage is TRBV6-5 and J usage is TRBJ2-3, with 10 bases fitting TRBD2. Losses at the gene ends were 6 bases for V and 1 base for J; bases not matched to a gene: 4. This CDR3 contains 15 residues. The germline V gene has CDR1 MNHEY and CDR2 SVGAGI. The CDR3 DNA reads TGTGCCAGCAGAAGTAGCGGGGGGCGCACAGATACGCAGTATTTT. Translated: CASRSSGGRTDTQYF.

The rearrangement joins TRBV9 to TRBJ1-6; 7 nucleotides match TRBD1. V lost 0 bases and J lost 8; bases outside the gene matches: 5. Germline V gives CDR1 SGDLS, CDR2 YYNGEE. This CDR3 comprises 15 residues. In DNA, the CDR3 is TGTGCCAGCAGCGTAGTCGACAGGGCCGATTCACCCCTCCACTTT. Translating gives CASSVVDRADSPLHF.

The chain combines TRBV3-1 (or the pseudogene TRBV3-2) with TRBJ2-5; weak D call: TRBD2 (7 bases). The CDR3 has 17 amino acids. CDR1 is LGHDT and CDR2 is YNNKEL in the germline V gene (reference sequence). V was cut by 1 base and J by 5 bases, with 20 bases left in between. DNA of the CDR3: TGTGCCAGCAGCCAAGGCCTGGGGGGGCCGGAAGTGGAGACCCAGTACTTC. Translated, it gives CASSQGLGGPEVETQYF.

The gene calls are TRBV27 and TRBJ1-5; 7 bases are a match to TRBD1. The V segment lost 6 bases and the J segment 5 bases; nucleotides outside the gene matches: 7. There are 14 residues in the CDR3. Germline V CDR1 and CDR2: MNHEY, SMNVEV (reference sequence). CDR3 in amino acids: CASRMTGMDQPQHF. The CDR3 coding sequence is TGTGCCAGCAGGATGACAGGGATGGATCAGCCCCAGCATTTT.

The chain couples TRBV14 to TRBJ1-3, with D possibly being TRBD1 (6 bases). CDR1 is SGHDN and CDR2 is FVKESK in the germline V gene. Trimming removed 4 bases at V and 0 bases at J, with 10 bases between. The CDR3 sequence is 15 residues long. The CDR3 sequence is CASSPTGSSGNTIYF. CDR3 in DNA: TGTGCCAGCAGCCCTACAGGGAGCTCTGGAAACACCATATATTTT.

This clone has only a few counts. The rearrangement links TRBV18 to TRBJ1-5; D is ambiguous. Germline V gene lookup returns CDR1 KGHSH and CDR2 LQKENI. The CDR3 is 14 residues long. Trimming took 2 bases from V and 6 from J, leaving 11 bases between them. CDR3 protein: CASSPNGVGQPQHF. DNA for the CDR3: TGTGCCAGCTCACCAAACGGGGTAGGTCAGCCCCAGCATTTT.

J is TRBJ1-5 and V is TRBV6-2 or TRBV6-3; D is unresolved. The V end was cut by 3 bases, the J end by 0 bases, with 12 bases between. CDR1 and CDR2 from the germline V gene are MNHEY and SVGEGT. The CDR3 totals 16 residues. For the CDR3, the DNA is TGTGCCAGCAGTTATGGACTTCCCGGTAGCAATCAGCCCCAGCATTTT. This codes for CASSYGLPGSNQPQHF.

CDR3 nucleotide sequence: TGCGCCAGCAGTGAGAGGAGGGCTAGCGGGGCCTACGAGCAGTACTTC. Protein product: CASSERRASGAYEQYF. The V gene is TRBV10-1, the J gene TRBJ2-7; TRBD2 matches 9 bases. Losses at the gene ends were 2 bases for V and 2 bases for J; bases not matched to a gene: 7. In germline, CDR1 is WNHNN, CDR2 SYGVQD (reference sequence). The CDR3 is 16 residues long.

The genes are TRBV15 and TRBJ2-7; tentative D call: TRBD1 (6 bases). Germline values: CDR1 LNHNV, CDR2 YYDKDF (reference sequence). V was shortened by 7 bases and J by 5 bases, with 18 bases between the two germline ends. This CDR3 region has 14 residues. CDR3 amino acids: CATTRDTAGNEQYF. The CDR3, as DNA: TGTGCCACCACCCGGGACACCGCGGGTAACGAGCAGTACTTC.

V gene TRBV5-5 combines with J gene TRBJ2-4, with 8 bases that match TRBD1. Germline assignment: CDR1 SGHKS and CDR2 YYEKEE (reference sequence). The CDR3 runs to 14 residues. V dropped 0 bases and J dropped 7; count of bases not matched to a gene: 3. CDR3 DNA sequence: TGTGCCAGCAGCTTGGACTGGACAGGGAACATTCAGTACTTC. The encoded protein is CASSLDWTGNIQYF. The whole variable domain, remainder taken from reference TRBV5-5 and TRBJ2-4, is DAGVTQSPTHLIKTRGQQVTLRCSPISGHKSVSWYQQVLGQGPQFIFQYYEKEERGRGNFPDRFSARQFPNYSSELNVNALLLGDSALYLCASSLDWTGNIQYFGAGTRLSVL.

The chain is built from TRBV14 and TRBJ1-1; 9 bases map to TRBD1. The CDR3 is made up of 13 amino acids. Per the germline V gene, CDR1 is SGHDN and CDR2 is FVKESK. V dropped 6 bases and J dropped 5; count of bases not matched to a gene: 4. The CDR3 loop reads CASRDRGKTEAFF. In nucleotides, the CDR3 is TGTGCCAGCAGGGACAGGGGAAAGACTGAAGCTTTCTTT. The entire variable domain, with the rest obtained from reference TRBV14 and TRBJ1-1, is as follows: EAGVTQFPSHSVIEKGQTVTLRCDPISGHDNLYWYRRVMGKEIKFLLHFVKESKQDESGMPNNRFLAERTGGTYSTLKVQPAELEDSGVYFCASRDRGKTEAFFGQGTRLTVV.